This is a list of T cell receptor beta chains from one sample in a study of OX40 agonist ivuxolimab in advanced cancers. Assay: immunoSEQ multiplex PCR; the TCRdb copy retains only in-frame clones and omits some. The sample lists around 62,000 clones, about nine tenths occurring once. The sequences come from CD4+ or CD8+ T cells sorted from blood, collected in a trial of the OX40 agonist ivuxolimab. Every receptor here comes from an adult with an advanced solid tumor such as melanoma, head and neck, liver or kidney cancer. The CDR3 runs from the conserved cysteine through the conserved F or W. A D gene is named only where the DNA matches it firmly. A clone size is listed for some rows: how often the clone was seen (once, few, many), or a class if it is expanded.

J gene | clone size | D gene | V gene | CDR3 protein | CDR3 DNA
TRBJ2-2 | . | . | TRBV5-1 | CASSLSLLHRGVFF | TGCGCCAGCAGCTTAAGTCTCTTACACCGGGGAGTGTTTTTT
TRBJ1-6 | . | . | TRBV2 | CASSLQQGPNSPLHF | TGTGCCAGCAGCCTACAACAGGGCCCTAATTCACCCCTCCACTTT
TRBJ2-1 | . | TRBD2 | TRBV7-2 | CASSLGGSGHNEQFF | TGTGCCAGCAGCTTAGGTGGTAGCGGGCACAATGAGCAGTTCTTC
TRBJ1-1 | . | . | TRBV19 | CASIGHLEAFF | TGTGCCAGTATCGGACACCTTGAAGCTTTCTTT
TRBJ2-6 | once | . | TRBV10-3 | CAIMRVTLGANVLTF | TGTGCCATCATGAGGGTAACTCTCGGGGCCAACGTCCTGACTTTC
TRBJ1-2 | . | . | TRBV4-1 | CASKRLQGARGYTF | TGCGCCAGCAAGCGGTTACAGGGCGCTAGGGGCTACACCTTC
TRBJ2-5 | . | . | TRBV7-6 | CASSGAGETQYF | TGTGCCAGCAGCGGGGCCGGGGAGACCCAGTACTTC
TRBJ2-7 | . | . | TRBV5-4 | CASSRLLPYEQYF | TGTGCCAGCAGCCGACTTTTACCCTACGAGCAGTACTTC
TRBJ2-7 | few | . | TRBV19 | CASSSSLVGEQYF | TGTGCCAGTAGTAGCTCCTTGGTTGGCGAGCAGTACTTC
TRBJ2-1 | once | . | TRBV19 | CASSIPERLSYNEQFF | TGTGCCAGTAGTATCCCGGAGCGGCTCTCCTACAATGAGCAGTTCTTC
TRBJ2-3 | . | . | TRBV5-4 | CASSFIVTDTQYF | TGTGCCAGCAGCTTCATAGTCACAGATACGCAGTATTTT
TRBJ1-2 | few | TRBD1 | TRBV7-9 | CASSLFDRGRGYTF | TGTGCCAGCAGCTTATTTGACAGGGGGCGGGGCTACACCTTC
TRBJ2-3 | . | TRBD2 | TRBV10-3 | CAISGTSGGDTQYF | TGTGCCATCAGCGGGACTAGCGGGGGGGATACGCAGTATTTT
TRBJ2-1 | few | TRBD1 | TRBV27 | CANPGTGVRNEQFF | TGTGCCAACCCGGGGACAGGGGTTCGTAATGAGCAGTTCTTC
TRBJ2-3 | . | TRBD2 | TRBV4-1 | CASSQDLLAGVTDTQYF | TGCGCCAGCAGCCAAGACCTACTAGCGGGGGTCACAGATACGCAGTATTTT
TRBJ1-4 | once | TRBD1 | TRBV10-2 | CASRHVGTGEGATNEKLFF | TGCGCCAGCAGGCACGTTGGGACAGGGGAGGGGGCAACTAATGAAAAACTGTTTTTT
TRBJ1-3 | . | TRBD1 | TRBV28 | CASSLATGPGNTIYF | TGTGCCAGCAGTCTAGCGACAGGGCCTGGAAACACCATATATTTT
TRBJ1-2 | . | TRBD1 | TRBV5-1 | CASSFGQAAYGYTF | TGCGCCAGCAGCTTCGGACAGGCTGCCTATGGCTACACCTTC
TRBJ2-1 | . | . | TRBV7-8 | CASSFGGPYNEQFF | TGTGCCAGCAGCTTTGGGGGCCCCTACAATGAGCAGTTCTTC
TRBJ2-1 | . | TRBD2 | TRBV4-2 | CASTLGSGGQGEQFF | TGTGCCAGCACCCTGGGTAGCGGGGGCCAGGGGGAGCAGTTCTTC
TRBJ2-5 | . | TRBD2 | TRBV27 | CASKLLAGGVRQETQYF | TGTGCCAGCAAGCTACTAGCGGGGGGAGTTAGACAAGAGACCCAGTACTTC